Listed here are 27 T cell receptor beta chains from one sample, sequenced in a study of OX40 agonist ivuxolimab in advanced cancers. Library creation used the immunoSEQ multiplex PCR assay. This is the immuneACCESS table as TCRdb keeps it, with only in-frame sequences that have V and J called. A part of the clones is gone; compared with another copy, unresolved V genes explain less than half, and the rest is unexplained. The sample yields 40,000 to 60,000 clones; about 85% were counted once. The top ten clones comprise around 20% of the sample. The material sequenced was CD4+ or CD8+ T cells sorted from blood, taken in a trial of the OX40 agonist ivuxolimab. These receptors were obtained from an adult with an advanced solid tumor such as melanoma, head and neck, liver or kidney cancer.

V usage is TRBV7-9 and J usage is TRBJ2-2; the D gene is possibly TRBD2 (5 bases). The V end lost 5 bases, the J end lost 0 bases, and 10 bases lay between the germline ends. The germline gives CDR1 SEHNR, CDR2 FQNEAQ (reference sequence). The CDR3 is 15 residues long. The CDR3 DNA is TGTGCCAGCAGCCCTCCGGAGGCGAACACCGGGGAGCTGTTTTTT. This gives the protein CASSPPEANTGELFF.

The rearrangement uses TRBV6-1 and TRBJ2-3; 10 bases agree with TRBD2. Germline V gene sequence: CDR1 MNHNS, CDR2 SASEGT. V shed 3 bases, J shed 2 bases, and the junction held 5 bases outside the gene matches. This CDR3 is built from 16 residues. The CDR3 DNA reads TGTGCCAGCAGTGAGTCTAGCGGGGGAACCACAGATACGCAGTATTTT. As protein: CASSESSGGTTDTQYF.

This clone appeared once. The chain combines TRBV27 with TRBJ1-2, with a possible D match to TRBD1 (5 bases). V lost 5 bases, J lost 4 bases, and 20 bases lay in between. The CDR3 covers 16 residues. Germline-derived CDR1 and CDR2 are MNHEY and SMNVEV (reference sequence). DNA for the CDR3: TGTGCCAGCAGTCCCTCCTCAGGGCCTACTTTCTATGGCTACACCTTC. It specifies CASSPSSGPTFYGYTF.

This chain connects TRBV10-3 to TRBJ1-6; a weak D match, TRBD1 (5 bases). CDR3 length equals 13 residues. V was trimmed by 4 bases and J by 16 bases, leaving 17 bases between them. Germline CDR1 ENHRY, CDR2 SYGVKD. CDR3 protein: CAISGYLMGGLHF. CDR3 nucleotide sequence: TGTGCCATCAGTGGGTACCTCATGGGGGGGCTCCACTTT.

The chain couples TRBV2 to TRBJ1-4; TRBD1 agrees at 8 bases. The CDR3 length is 15 residues. Germline V gene lookup returns CDR1 SNHLY and CDR2 FYNNEI. V lost 5 bases to trimming and J lost 1 base; unmatched junction nucleotides: 3. CDR3 loop: CASSPGQGTNEKLFF. Here the CDR3 DNA reads TGTGCCAGCAGTCCCGGACAGGGAACTAATGAAAAACTGTTTTTT. The full variable domain, with the rest looked up from reference TRBV2 and TRBJ1-4, is EPEVTQTPSHQVTQMGQEVILRCVPISNHLYFYWYRQILGQKVEFLVSFYNNEISEKSEIFDDQFSVERPDGSNFTLKIRSTKLEDSAMYFCASSPGQGTNEKLFFGSGTQLSVL.

The chain has TRBV4-1 and TRBJ2-1; tentatively, D is TRBD2 (6 bases). The CDR3 has 14 amino acids. CDR1 and CDR2 (germline): MGHRA, YSYEKL. V dropped 8 bases and J dropped 6 bases, with 17 bases sitting between them. The CDR3 DNA is TGCGCCAGCGCCGGCCTGGGGGGAGGCAATGAGCAGTTCTTC. It specifies CASAGLGGGNEQFF.

This chain uses TRBV19 with TRBJ1-1; D not resolved. The CDR3 has 17 amino acids. The germline V and J ends were trimmed by 1 base and 3 bases, with 18 bases remaining between them. Per the germline V gene, CDR1 is LNHDA and CDR2 is SQIVND (reference sequence). CDR3: CASSIGNRLVGDTEAFF. The DNA of the CDR3 is TGTGCCAGTAGTATAGGTAACCGCCTCGTTGGGGACACTGAAGCTTTCTTT. Full variable domain (outside the CDR3, taken from reference TRBV19 and TRBJ1-1): DGGITQSPKYLFRKEGQNVTLSCEQNLNHDAMYWYRQDPGQGLRLIYYSQIVNDFQKGDIAEGYSVSREKKESFPLTVTSAQKNPTAFYLCASSIGNRLVGDTEAFFGQGTRLTVV.

The rearrangement uses TRBV9 and TRBJ2-5; weak D call: TRBD1 (6 bases). The J call may not be correct, given that the DNA end is closer to TRBJ2-7. CDR3 length: 14 residues. From germline, CDR1 is SGDLS and CDR2 YYNGEE. The CDR3 sequence: CASSVGGGTYEQYF. The CDR3 bases are TGTGCCAGCAGCGTAGGAGGGGGAACCTACGAGCAGTACTTC.

This chain links TRBV7-3 with TRBJ2-1; D unresolved. The CDR3 length is 15 residues. Trimming took 3 bases from V and 3 from J, leaving 12 bases between them. Per the germline V gene, CDR1 is SGHTA and CDR2 is FQGTGA. The CDR3 loop reads CASSLVAAGYNEQFF. The CDR3 nucleotides read TGTGCCAGCAGCTTGGTCGCGGCAGGCTACAATGAGCAGTTCTTC.

The rearrangement joins TRBV28 to TRBJ2-5, with D perhaps matching TRBD2 (5 bases). Germline assignment: CDR1 MDHEN and CDR2 SYDVKM. The CDR3 consists of 15 residues. Trimming left V 3 bases short and J 2 bases short, with 13 bases between. The CDR3 sequence: CASSFTEGSQETQYF. As DNA, the CDR3 is TGTGCCAGCAGTTTTACCGAGGGAAGTCAAGAGACCCAGTACTTC.

The genes are TRBV4-1 and TRBJ1-1; D gene ambiguous. Trimming left V 2 bases short and J 3 bases short, with 7 bases between. The CDR3 spans 13 residues. In germline, CDR1 is MGHRA, CDR2 YSYEKL. CDR3 protein: CASSQIDYTEAFF. CDR3 bases: TGCGCCAGCAGCCAAATCGACTACACTGAAGCTTTCTTT.

This chain connects TRBV21-1 to TRBJ2-6. TRBV21-1 is shown as a pseudogene. The CDR3 totals 16 residues. The CDR3 sequence: CASSKKGGPGANVLTF. The CDR3 coding sequence is TGTGCCAGCAGCAAAAAGGGGGGTCCTGGGGCCAACGTCCTGACTTTC.

The chain employs TRBV7-3 and TRBJ2-7; no clear D gene. CDR3 length: 13 residues. Trimming removed 5 bases from V and 0 bases from J, with 8 bases in between. Germline values: CDR1 SGHTA, CDR2 FQGTGA. The CDR3 region has the DNA TGTGCCAGCAGCATAGGAGTCTCCTACGAGCAGTACTTC. Translating it yields CASSIGVSYEQYF.

J is TRBJ1-5 and V is TRBV2; D ambiguous. The V gene's germline CDR1 is SNHLY and CDR2 FYNNEI. V lost 0 bases and J 6 bases, leaving 9 bases between the germline ends. The CDR3 spans 14 residues. CDR3 loop: CASSEALRGQPQHF. Here the CDR3 DNA reads TGTGCCAGCAGTGAAGCGCTTCGAGGTCAGCCCCAGCATTTT.

The rearrangement joins TRBV6-5 to TRBJ2-7; 13 bases match TRBD2. The germline V gene has CDR1 MNHEY and CDR2 SVGAGI. The length of the CDR3 is 15 residues. V lost 6 bases and J lost 6; bases outside the gene matches: 8. This chain's CDR3 is CASSVGTSGASEQYF. CDR3 DNA: TGTGCCAGCAGCGTCGGGACTAGCGGGGCATCCGAGCAGTACTTC.

The J gene is TRBJ1-1, the V gene TRBV9; D gene unclear. CDR1 is SGDLS and CDR2 is YYNGEE in the germline V gene. The V end was cut by 3 bases, the J end by 2 bases, with 11 bases between. The CDR3 runs to 14 residues. The CDR3 DNA reads as TGTGCCAGCAGCGGCTTAGGTGAAAACACTGAAGCTTTCTTT. Its translation is CASSGLGENTEAFF.

The chain combines TRBV4-1 with TRBJ1-3, with D unclear. Germline assignment: CDR1 MGHRA and CDR2 YSYEKL. The V end lost 1 base, the J end lost 0 bases, and 7 bases lay between the germline ends. This CDR3 is built from 15 residues. The CDR3 DNA reads as TGCGCCAGCAGCCAAGCCCCCGCCTCTGGAAACACCATATATTTT. Residues: CASSQAPASGNTIYF.

The rearrangement uses TRBV4-3 and TRBJ2-7, with D unclear. V gave up 0 bases and J gave up 0 bases, with 9 bases separating them. CDR1 LGHNA and CDR2 YSLEER come from the germline V gene. The length of the CDR3 is 15 residues. For the CDR3, the DNA is TGCGCCAGCAGCCAAGACGACCGCAGCTCCTACGAGCAGTACTTC. Translating gives CASSQDDRSSYEQYF.

This sequence joins TRBV6-6 and TRBJ2-5, with 9 bases lining up with TRBD1. CDR3 length: 14 residues. The V segment lost 8 bases and the J segment 0 bases; nucleotides outside the gene matches: 4. CDR1 and CDR2 from the germline V gene are MNHNY and SVGAGI (reference sequence). Written as DNA, the CDR3 is TGTGCCAGCCAAGGGACAGGGAACCAAGAGACCCAGTACTTC. Translation: CASQGTGNQETQYF.

The chain is built from TRBV7-6 and TRBJ1-2; D is unclear. Germline lookup yields CDR1 SGHVS and CDR2 FNYEAQ. The CDR3 totals 15 residues. V was clipped by 1 base and J by 0 bases, with 9 bases between them. DNA for the CDR3: TGTGCCAGCAGCTTAGGTAGCAGCGCTAACTATGGCTACACCTTC. Its protein is CASSLGSSANYGYTF.

V gene TRBV19 combines with J gene TRBJ2-2; tentative D call: TRBD2 (5 bases). This CDR3 spans 13 amino acids. V dropped 7 bases and J dropped 6 bases, with 12 bases sitting between them. Per germline, CDR1 LNHDA and CDR2 SQIVND (reference sequence). The CDR3 protein is CASTHRGAGELFF. DNA for the CDR3: TGTGCCAGTACCCATCGGGGAGCCGGGGAGCTGTTTTTT.

V gene TRBV7-6 combines with J gene TRBJ2-7; D gene unclear. Germline CDR1 SGHVS, CDR2 FNYEAQ. The CDR3 loop spans 14 amino acids. Trimming took off 3 bases at V and 3 bases at J, with 12 bases between the two ends. CDR3 sequence: CASSFEDRGYEQYF. In DNA, the CDR3 is TGTGCCAGCAGCTTTGAGGACCGTGGCTACGAGCAGTACTTC. The whole variable domain, filled in from reference TRBV7-6 and TRBJ2-7, reads GAGVSQSPRYKVTKRGQDVALRCDPISGHVSLYWYRQALGQGPEFLTYFNYEAQQDKSGLPNDRFSAERPEGSISTLTIQRTEQRDSAMYRCASSFEDRGYEQYFGPGTRLTVT.

This clone was seen once. The chain couples TRBV19 to TRBJ1-1; 7 bases match TRBD1. This CDR3 region has 12 residues. The V segment lost 5 bases and the J segment 7 bases; nucleotides outside the gene matches: 4. Germline V lookup: CDR1 LNHDA, CDR2 SQIVND (reference sequence). The CDR3 DNA sequence: TGTGCCAGTAGTGCCACAGGGGATGAAGCTTTCTTT. Translation gives CASSATGDEAFF.

The rearrangement joins TRBV11-2 to TRBJ1-2, with 9 nucleotides matching TRBD1. Germline lookup yields CDR1 SGHAT and CDR2 FQNNGV. The CDR3 contains 13 residues. The junction had 7 bases not matched to a gene; V was cut back by 6 bases and J by 8 bases. The CDR3 DNA follows: TGTGCCAGCAGTACCGGGACAGGGAACGGCTACACCTTC. This translates into CASSTGTGNGYTF.

This clone is classed as medium-sized. This chain links TRBV7-9 with TRBJ2-7, with 7 bases fitting TRBD1. The germline CDR1 and CDR2 sequences are SEHNR and FQNEAQ (reference sequence). CDR3 size: 13 residues. Losses at the gene ends were 4 bases for V and 7 bases for J; bases not matched to a gene: 7. The CDR3 DNA reads as TGTGCCAGCAGCTCCGAGGGGGCGTGGGAGCAGTACGTC. This gives the protein CASSSEGAWEQYV.

The chain uses TRBV28 and TRBJ2-2; 12 nucleotides match TRBD1. Germline V lookup: CDR1 MDHEN, CDR2 SYDVKM. CDR3 size: 16 residues. V was clipped by 7 bases and J by 6 bases; unmatched bases: 9. CDR3 nucleotide sequence: TGTGCCAGCATGTCCGGGACAGGGGGCCTCCCCGGGGAGCTGTTTTTT. As protein: CASMSGTGGLPGELFF.

V is TRBV7-3 and J is TRBJ2-7; D possibly corresponds to TRBD1 (7 bases). Germline V gives CDR1 SGHTA, CDR2 FQGTGA. The ends were cut back, 0 bases at V and 1 base at J, with 34 bases in the middle. The CDR3 consists of 23 residues. CDR3 sequence (DNA): TGTGCCAGCAGCTTAACAGCGTCAGGGGGACCCGGGGGCGCGTTCATGAGTTCCTACGAGCAGTACTTC. Translating it yields CASSLTASGGPGGAFMSSYEQYF.